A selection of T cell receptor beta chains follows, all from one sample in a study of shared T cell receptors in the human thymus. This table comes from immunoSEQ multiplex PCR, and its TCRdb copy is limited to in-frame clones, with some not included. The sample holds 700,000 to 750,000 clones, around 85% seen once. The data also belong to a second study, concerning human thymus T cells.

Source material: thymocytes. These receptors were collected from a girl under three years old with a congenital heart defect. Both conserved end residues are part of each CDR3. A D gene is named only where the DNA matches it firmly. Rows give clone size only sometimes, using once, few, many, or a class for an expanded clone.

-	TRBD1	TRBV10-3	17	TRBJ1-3	CAIRRGPGPPVGNTIYF	TGTGCCATCAGAAGGGGGCCGGGGCCGCCGGTAGGAAACACCATATATTTT
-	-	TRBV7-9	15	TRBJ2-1	CASSPFTSRGNEQFF	TGTGCCAGCAGCCCCTTTACGAGCAGAGGCAATGAGCAGTTCTTC
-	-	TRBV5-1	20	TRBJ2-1	CASSLWLDPRGLQSYNEQFF	TGCGCCAGCAGCTTGTGGTTAGACCCCAGGGGACTACAATCCTACAATGAGCAGTTCTTC
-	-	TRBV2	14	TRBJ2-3	CASSEARAADTQYF	TGTGCCAGCAGTGAGGCCAGGGCGGCAGATACGCAGTATTTT
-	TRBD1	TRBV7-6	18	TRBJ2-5	CASSSPKMGQGIGETQYF	TGTGCCAGCAGCTCGCCAAAAATGGGACAGGGGATTGGAGAGACCCAGTACTTC
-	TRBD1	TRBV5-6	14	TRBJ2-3	CASSRQGTTDTQYF	TGTGCCAGCAGCCGACAGGGTACGACAGATACGCAGTATTTT
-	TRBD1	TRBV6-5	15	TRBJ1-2	CASSYAGGENYGYTF	TGTGCCAGCAGTTACGCAGGGGGCGAAAACTATGGCTACACCTTC
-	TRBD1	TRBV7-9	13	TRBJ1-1	CASSPQGDTEAFF	TGTGCCAGCAGCCCTCAGGGGGACACTGAAGCTTTCTTT
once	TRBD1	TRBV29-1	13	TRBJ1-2	CSVEGQGSYGYTF	TGCAGCGTTGAAGGACAGGGTAGCTATGGCTACACCTTC
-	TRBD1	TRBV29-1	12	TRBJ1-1	CSVRGRNTEAFF	TGCAGCGTTAGGGGGCGAAACACTGAAGCTTTCTTT
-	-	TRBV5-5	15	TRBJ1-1	CASRQRGGSNTEAFF	TGTGCCAGCAGACAAAGGGGGGGCTCGAACACTGAAGCTTTCTTT
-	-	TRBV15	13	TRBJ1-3	CATSPGSGNTIYF	TGTGCCACCAGTCCGGGCTCTGGAAACACCATATATTTT
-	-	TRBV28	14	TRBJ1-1	CASRTFPRNTEAFF	TGTGCCAGCAGAACCTTCCCGAGGAACACTGAAGCTTTCTTT
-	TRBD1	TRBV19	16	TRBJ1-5	CASSIDPGGLDQPQHF	TGTGCCAGTAGTATAGATCCAGGGGGGTTGGATCAGCCCCAGCATTTT
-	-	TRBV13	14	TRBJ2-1	CASSTPGDHNEQFF	TGTGCCAGCAGCACCCCCGGGGATCACAATGAGCAGTTCTTC
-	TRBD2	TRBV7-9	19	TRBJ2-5	CASRHTPGLAGEKQETQYF	TGTGCCAGCAGACATACTCCGGGACTAGCGGGGGAGAAACAAGAGACCCAGTACTTC
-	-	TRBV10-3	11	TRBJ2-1	CAMGARDIRFF	TGTGCCATGGGCGCCCGGGATATCCGGTTCTTC
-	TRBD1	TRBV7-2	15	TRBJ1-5	CASSHVRGTGQPQHF	TGTGCCAGCAGCCATGTAAGAGGGACAGGACAGCCCCAGCATTTT
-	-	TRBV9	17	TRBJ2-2	CASSPPRTAANTGELFF	TGTGCCAGCAGCCCCCCCCGGACAGCCGCGAACACCGGGGAGCTGTTTTTT
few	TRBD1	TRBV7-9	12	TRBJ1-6	CASSPTGQGEHF	TGTGCCAGCAGCCCGACGGGACAGGGAGAACACTTT
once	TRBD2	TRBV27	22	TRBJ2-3	CASSLAQTTSGGASPAEDTQYF	TGTGCCAGCAGTTTAGCCCAAACTACTAGCGGGGGGGCTTCCCCCGCCGAAGATACGCAGTATTTT
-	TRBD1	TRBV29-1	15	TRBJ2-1	CSAQRGQVRIAEQFF	TGCAGCGCCCAAAGGGGGCAGGTTAGGATTGCTGAGCAGTTCTTC
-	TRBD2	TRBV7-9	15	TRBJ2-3	CASSRGRTRTDTQYF	TGTGCCAGCAGCCGGGGGAGGACTAGGACAGATACGCAGTATTTT
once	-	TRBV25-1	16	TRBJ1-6	CASKKGEVPYNSPLHF	TGTGCCAGCAAGAAAGGGGAGGTACCCTATAATTCACCCCTCCACTTT
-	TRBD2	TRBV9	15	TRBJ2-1	CASSRRGGEINEQFF	TGTGCCAGCAGCAGACGGGGGGGCGAAATCAATGAGCAGTTCTTC
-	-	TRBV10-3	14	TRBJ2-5	CAIRGWGDEETQYF	TGTGCCATCAGGGGTTGGGGGGACGAAGAGACCCAGTACTTC
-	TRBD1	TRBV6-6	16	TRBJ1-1	CASSYWGQGKNTEAFF	TGTGCCAGCAGTTACTGGGGACAGGGGAAAAACACTGAAGCTTTCTTT
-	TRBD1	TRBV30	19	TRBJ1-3	CAWILGQGPLGHSGNTIYF	TGTGCCTGGATTCTAGGACAGGGCCCTCTCGGCCACTCTGGAAACACCATATATTTT
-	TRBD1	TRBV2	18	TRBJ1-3	CASLGFLGQGASGNTIYF	TGTGCCAGCTTAGGGTTCCTGGGACAGGGGGCGAGTGGAAACACCATATATTTT
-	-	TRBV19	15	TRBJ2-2	CASSSLNLGTGELFF	TGTGCCAGTAGTAGTCTTAACCTCGGGACCGGGGAGCTGTTTTTT
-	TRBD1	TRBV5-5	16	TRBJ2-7	CASSLDLQGSPHEQYF	TGTGCCAGCAGCTTGGACTTACAGGGGTCCCCCCACGAGCAGTACTTC
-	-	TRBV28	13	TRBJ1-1	CASSLEGGTEAFF	TGTGCCAGCAGTTTAGAAGGGGGCACTGAAGCTTTCTTT
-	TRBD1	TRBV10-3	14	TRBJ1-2	CAISEHIRGIGYTF	TGTGCCATCAGTGAGCACATCAGGGGGATTGGCTACACCTTC
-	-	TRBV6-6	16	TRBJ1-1	CASRYNPGAVNTEAFF	TGTGCCAGCAGGTATAATCCAGGGGCGGTGAACACTGAAGCTTTCTTT
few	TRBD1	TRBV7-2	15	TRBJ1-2	CASSFTGDPNYGYTF	TGTGCCAGCAGTTTTACAGGGGATCCTAACTATGGCTACACCTTC
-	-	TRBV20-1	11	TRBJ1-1	CSARRGREAFF	TGCAGTGCTAGAAGGGGCCGAGAAGCTTTCTTT
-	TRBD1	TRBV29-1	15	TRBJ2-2	CSVGSGDSNTGELFF	TGCAGCGTCGGGTCAGGGGACAGTAACACCGGGGAGCTGTTTTTT
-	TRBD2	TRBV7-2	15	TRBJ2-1	CASSLVAGRWDEQFF	TGTGCCAGCAGCTTAGTAGCGGGGAGGTGGGATGAGCAGTTCTTC
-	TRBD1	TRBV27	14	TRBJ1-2	CASSLSGTGDGYTF	TGTGCCAGCAGTCTATCAGGGACAGGGGATGGCTACACCTTC
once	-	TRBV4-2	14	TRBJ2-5	CASSQGGDQETQYF	TGTGCCAGCAGCCAAGGGGGGGATCAAGAGACCCAGTACTTC
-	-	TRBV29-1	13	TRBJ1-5	CSVATGYGQPQHF	TGCAGCGTTGCTACAGGGTATGGACAGCCCCAGCATTTT
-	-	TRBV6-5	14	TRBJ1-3	CASSLGGSGNTIYF	TGTGCCAGCAGTTTAGGAGGTTCTGGAAACACCATATATTTT
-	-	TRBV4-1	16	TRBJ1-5	CASSQERQIHNQPQHF	TGCGCCAGCAGCCAAGAGCGGCAAATCCACAATCAGCCCCAGCATTTT
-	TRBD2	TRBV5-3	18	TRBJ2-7	CARSLWNPSGGPLYEQYF	TGTGCCAGAAGCTTGTGGAATCCTAGCGGGGGGCCCCTGTACGAGCAGTACTTC
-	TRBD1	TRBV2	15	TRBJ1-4	CASREDRVFDEKLFF	TGTGCCAGCAGAGAGGACAGGGTGTTTGATGAAAAACTGTTTTTT
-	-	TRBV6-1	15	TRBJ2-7	CASSAQGPYSDEQYF	TGTGCCAGCAGTGCTCAGGGCCCATATTCGGACGAGCAGTACTTC
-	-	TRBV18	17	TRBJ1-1	CASSPPGWRSMNTEAFF	TGTGCCAGCTCACCACCGGGTTGGCGGTCAATGAACACTGAAGCTTTCTTT
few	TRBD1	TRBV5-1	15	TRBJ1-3	CASSYRGHSGNTIYF	TGCGCCAGCAGCTACAGGGGCCACTCTGGAAACACCATATATTTT
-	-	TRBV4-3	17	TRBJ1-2	CASSQAMAAPTLRGYTF	TGCGCCAGCAGCCAAGCCATGGCGGCACCCACCTTGAGAGGCTACACCTTC
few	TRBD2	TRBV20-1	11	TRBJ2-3	CSARVGGARYF	TGCAGTGCTAGAGTCGGGGGGGCCCGGTATTTT
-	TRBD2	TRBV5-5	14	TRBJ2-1	CASDLGGSYNEQFF	TGTGCCAGCGACCTCGGGGGGTCCTACAATGAGCAGTTCTTC
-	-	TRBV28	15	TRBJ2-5	CASGPTGRTQETQYF	TGTGCCAGCGGACCCACCGGGCGGACTCAAGAGACCCAGTACTTC
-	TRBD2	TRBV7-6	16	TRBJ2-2	CASSQTSGANTGELFF	TGTGCCAGCAGCCAGACTAGCGGGGCGAACACCGGGGAGCTGTTTTTT
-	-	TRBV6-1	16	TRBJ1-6	CASSAEQYSYNSPLHF	TGTGCCAGCAGTGCCGAACAGTACTCCTATAATTCACCCCTCCACTTT